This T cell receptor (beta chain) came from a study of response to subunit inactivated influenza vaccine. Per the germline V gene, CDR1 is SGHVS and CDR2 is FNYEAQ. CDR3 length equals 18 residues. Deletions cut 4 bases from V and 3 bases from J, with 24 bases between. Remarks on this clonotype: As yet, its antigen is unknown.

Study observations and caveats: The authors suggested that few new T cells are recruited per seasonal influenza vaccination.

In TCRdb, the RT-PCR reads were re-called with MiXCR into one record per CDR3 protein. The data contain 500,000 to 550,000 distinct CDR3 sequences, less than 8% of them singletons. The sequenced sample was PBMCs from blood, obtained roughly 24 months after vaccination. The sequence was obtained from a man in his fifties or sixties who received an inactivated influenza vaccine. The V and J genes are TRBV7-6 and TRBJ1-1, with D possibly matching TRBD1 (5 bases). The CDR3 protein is CASSSLPFTSLGDTEAFF. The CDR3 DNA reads TGTGCCAGCAGCTCTCTCCCGTTCACCTCCTTAGGGGACACTGAAGCTTTCTTT.